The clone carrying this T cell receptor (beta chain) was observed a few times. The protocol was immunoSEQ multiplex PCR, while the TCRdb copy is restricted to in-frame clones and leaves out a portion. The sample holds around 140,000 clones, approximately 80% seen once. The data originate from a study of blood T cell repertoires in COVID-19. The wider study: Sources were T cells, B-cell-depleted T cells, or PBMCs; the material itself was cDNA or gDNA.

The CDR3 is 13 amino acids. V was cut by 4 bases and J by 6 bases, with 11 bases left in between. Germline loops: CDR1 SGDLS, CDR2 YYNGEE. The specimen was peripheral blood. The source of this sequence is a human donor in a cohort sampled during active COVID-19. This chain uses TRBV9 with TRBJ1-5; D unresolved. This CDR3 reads CASSPSPGQPQHF. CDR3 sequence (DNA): TGTGCCAGCAGCCCGAGTCCGGGTCAGCCCCAGCATTTT.